Here is one T cell receptor (beta chain) with its context. The antigen is unknown. The sample comes from a study of regulatory T cells in long-lasting Graves disease. Overall study results and limits: Exclusively peripheral blood, rather than thyroid tissue, was studied. Sample size was small, which may have lowered accuracy. Patients with persistent Graves' had lower TCR diversity than newly diagnosed patients.

Documented time point: persistent/refractory GD, antithyroid drugs over 5 years with positive TRAb. PBMC RNA served as the TCR library source. The CDR3 is 15 amino acids. Germline assignment: CDR1 LGHNA and CDR2 YNFKEQ. V dropped 1 base and J dropped 3 bases, with 13 bases sitting between them. For TCR beta, libraries came from iRepertoire HTBI primers and Arm-PCR of CDR3 regions. From the multiplex PCR reads, TCRdb called clonotypes with MiXCR, one entry per CDR3 protein. Of some 300,000 distinct CDR3 sequences detected, approximately 20% appear once; the ten largest clones hold 56%. This rearrangement joins TRBV4-2 to TRBJ2-7; D possibly uses TRBD1 or TRBD2 (5 bases each). Specimen: peripheral blood mononuclear cells (PBMCs), collected when the disease was refractory, from a patient treated with antithyroid drugs. This receptor was taken from a female donor with Graves disease. Here the CDR3 DNA reads TGTGCCAGCAGCCAAGGAACGGGACCAGTCTACGAGCAGTACTTC. This gives the protein CASSQGTGPVYEQYF.